This T cell receptor (beta chain) was observed in a study of response to subunit inactivated influenza vaccine. Study conclusions and caveats: The authors suggested that few new T cells are recruited per seasonal influenza vaccination.

MiXCR, applied by TCRdb to the RT-PCR reads, yields one record per CDR3 protein. The sample lists approximately 530,000 distinct CDR3 sequences, about an eighth occurring once. This CDR3 region has 18 residues. The V gene's germline CDR1 is SNHLY and CDR2 FYNNEI. A word on this clonotype: Its antigen is still unknown. This may be a read error: a much more frequent sequence differs by one nucleotide.

The sequence was collected from a man aged 45-65 years who received an inactivated influenza vaccine. This chain links TRBV2 with TRBJ2-1, with 9 bases fitting TRBD2. This sample comprised PBMCs from blood, obtained roughly 47 days after vaccination. CDR3 nucleotide sequence: TGTGCCATCAGTTCCCCGGGGCTAGCGGGGCACTCCTACAATGAGCAGTTCTTC. It yields the protein CAISSPGLAGHSYNEQFF.